This entry lists 10 T cell receptor beta chains sequenced from one sample in a study of T-cell memory formation after mild COVID-19. In TCRdb, the 5' RACE reads were re-called with MiXCR into one record per CDR3 protein. Of under 700,000 distinct CDR3 sequences listed, around 21% are singletons. The sequenced material came from PBMCs or a T cell subset sorted from them (not recorded which). The receptors shown here come from an adult woman who had mild COVID-19 (a few samples of this study predate the infection). Cell type and time point are not known.

The rearrangement links TRBV6-5 to TRBJ2-1; 7 nucleotides match TRBD2. Germline CDR1 is MNHEY and CDR2 is SVGAGI. Trimming at V came to 7 bases and at J to 3 bases, leaving 6 bases not matched to a gene. This CDR3 contains 14 residues. This CDR3 is CASMGGGSYNEQFF. The CDR3 DNA reads as TGTGCCAGCATGGGCGGGGGAAGCTACAATGAGCAGTTCTTC.

This clonotype was picked up a small number of times. The chain links TRBV20-1 to TRBJ2-1, with 7 bases identical to TRBD2. V dropped 2 bases and J dropped 7; count of bases not matched to a gene: 8. CDR3 length equals 14 residues. The germline CDR1 and CDR2 sequences are DFQATT and SNEGSKA (reference sequence). The chain's CDR3 is CSARLPGGGNEQFF. CDR3 nucleotide sequence: TGCAGTGCTAGACTCCCGGGGGGAGGGAATGAGCAGTTCTTC.

V gene TRBV20-1 combines with J gene TRBJ1-1, with 7 positions matching TRBD1. The germline gives CDR1 DFQATT, CDR2 SNEGSKA (reference sequence). After removal of 5 bases from V and 5 bases from J, the junction contained 5 bases not matched to a gene. CDR3 length equals 12 residues. The CDR3 region is CSADREGTEAFF. The DNA for the CDR3 is TGCAGTGCTGACAGGGAGGGAACTGAAGCTTTCTTT.

V is TRBV13 and J is TRBJ1-1; 8 nucleotides match TRBD1. Germline V gene data show CDR1 as PRHDT and CDR2 as FYEKMQ (reference sequence). J was trimmed by 0 bases and V by 1 base; bases with no gene match: 4. The CDR3 loop spans 16 amino acids. The CDR3 nucleotides read TGTGCCAGCAGCTTAGACAGGGGGATCGTGAACACTGAAGCTTTCTTT. Residues: CASSLDRGIVNTEAFF.

This clonotype was observed a few times. V and J are TRBV7-4 and TRBJ2-3, with TRBD1 matching 8 bases. Germline V gives CDR1 SGHVT, CDR2 SQSDAQ. The CDR3 has 19 amino acids. V dropped 4 bases and J dropped 0; count of bases not matched to a gene: 15. CDR3 bases: TGTGCCAGCAGCTCTAGACAGGGGACCTTGTCTACTAGCACAGATACGCAGTATTTT. It encodes CASSSRQGTLSTSTDTQYF.

This clonotype was recorded a few times. The chain is built from TRBV4-2 and TRBJ1-2; tentatively, D is TRBD1 (5 bases). The germline V gene has CDR1 LGHNA and CDR2 YNFKEQ. The CDR3 is 16 amino acids. The V and J ends lost 1 base and 4 bases respectively, with 16 bases between them. The CDR3, as DNA: TGTGCCAGCAGCCAAGCCCCCTCTGGGGGAAGCTATGGCTACACCTTC. It yields the protein CASSQAPSGGSYGYTF.

This clonotype was recorded a few times. The chain uses TRBV7-3 and TRBJ2-3; D remains unclear. CDR3 length equals 15 residues. Trimming left V 0 bases short and J 5 bases short, with 12 bases between. Germline CDR1 SGHTA, CDR2 FQGTGA. This CDR3 is CASSLTPVTGDTQYF. CDR3 nucleotides: TGTGCCAGCAGCTTAACTCCTGTTACGGGAGATACGCAGTATTTT. The entire variable domain, with the rest obtained from reference TRBV7-3 and TRBJ2-3, is as follows: GAGVSQTPSNKVTEKGKYVELRCDPISGHTALYWYRQSLGQGPEFLIYFQGTGAADDSGLPNDRFFAVRPEGSVSTLKIQRTERGDSAVYLCASSLTPVTGDTQYFGPGTRLTVL.

The chain has TRBV20-1 and TRBJ1-1, with 10 bases fitting TRBD1. CDR1 DFQATT and CDR2 SNEGSKA come from the germline V gene (reference sequence). The trim removed 6 bases at V and 4 bases at J, leaving 11 bases unmatched. CDR3 length equals 15 residues. CDR3 in DNA: TGCAGTGCCTACAGGGGGACAGGGGAAGGCACTGAAGCTTTCTTT. Translated: CSAYRGTGEGTEAFF.

This clonotype was detected only a few times. The chain couples TRBV9 to TRBJ2-7, with D unclear. V was clipped by 3 bases and J by 2 bases, with 15 bases between them. This CDR3 is built from 15 residues. Germline CDR1 reads SGDLS; CDR2 reads YYNGEE. CDR3 amino acids: CASSAGPDMTYEQYF. The CDR3 DNA reads TGTGCCAGCAGCGCGGGCCCAGACATGACCTACGAGCAGTACTTC.

The table lists this clonotype with a few counts. The chain employs TRBV9 and TRBJ2-1, with D hard to call. CDR1 SGDLS and CDR2 YYNGEE come from the germline V gene. The CDR3 contains 13 residues. Trimming stripped 3 bases from V and 8 bases from J, with 12 bases between. CDR3 DNA: TGTGCCAGCAGCGCCGGACCCCGCGATGAGCAGTTCTTC. Amino acid sequence: CASSAGPRDEQFF.